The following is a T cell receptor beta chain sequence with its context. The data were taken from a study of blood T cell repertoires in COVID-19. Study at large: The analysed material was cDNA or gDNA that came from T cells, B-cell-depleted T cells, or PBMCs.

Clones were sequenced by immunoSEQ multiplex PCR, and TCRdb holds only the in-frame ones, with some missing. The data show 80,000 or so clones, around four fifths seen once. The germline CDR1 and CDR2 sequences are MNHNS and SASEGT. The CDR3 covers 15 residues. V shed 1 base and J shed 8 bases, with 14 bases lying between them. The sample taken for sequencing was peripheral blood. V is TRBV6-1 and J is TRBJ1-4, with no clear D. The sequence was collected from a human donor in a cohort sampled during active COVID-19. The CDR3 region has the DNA TGTGCCAGCAGTGAAGAAGAGGCCGGCCGGGAAAAACTGTTTTTT. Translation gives CASSEEEAGREKLFF.